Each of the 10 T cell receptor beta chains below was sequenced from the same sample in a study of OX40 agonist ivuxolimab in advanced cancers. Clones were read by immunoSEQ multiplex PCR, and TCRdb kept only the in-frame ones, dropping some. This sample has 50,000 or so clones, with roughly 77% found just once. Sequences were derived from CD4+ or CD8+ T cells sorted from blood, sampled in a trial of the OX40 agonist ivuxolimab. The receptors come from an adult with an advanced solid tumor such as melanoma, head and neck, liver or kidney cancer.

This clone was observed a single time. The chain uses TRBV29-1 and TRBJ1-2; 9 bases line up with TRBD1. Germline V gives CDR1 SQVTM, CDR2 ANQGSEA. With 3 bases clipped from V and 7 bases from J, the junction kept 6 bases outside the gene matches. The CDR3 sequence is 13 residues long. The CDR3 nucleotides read TGCAGCGTTGAGGACAGGGGCTTGAGTGGCTACACCTTC. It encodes CSVEDRGLSGYTF.

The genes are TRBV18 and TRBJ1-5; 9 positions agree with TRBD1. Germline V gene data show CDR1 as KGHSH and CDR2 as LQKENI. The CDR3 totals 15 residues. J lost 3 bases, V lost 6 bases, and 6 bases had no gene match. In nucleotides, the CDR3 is TGTGCCAGCTCCCCGGGACAGGGCAACAATCAGCCCCAGCATTTT. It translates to CASSPGQGNNQPQHF.

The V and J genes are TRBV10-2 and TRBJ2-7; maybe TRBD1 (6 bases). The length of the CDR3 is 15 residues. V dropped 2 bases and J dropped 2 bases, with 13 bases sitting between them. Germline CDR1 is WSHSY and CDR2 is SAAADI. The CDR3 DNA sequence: TGCGCCAGCAGTGAGCGTGGACAGTCCACCTACGAGCAGTACTTC. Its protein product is CASSERGQSTYEQYF.

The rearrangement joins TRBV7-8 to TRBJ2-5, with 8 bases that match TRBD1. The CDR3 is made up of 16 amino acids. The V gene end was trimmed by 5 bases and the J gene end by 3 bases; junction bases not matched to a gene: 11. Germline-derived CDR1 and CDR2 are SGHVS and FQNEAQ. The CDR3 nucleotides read TGTGCCAGCAGCCAAGATTGGGACAGGCCCGAAGAGACCCAGTACTTC. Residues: CASSQDWDRPEETQYF.

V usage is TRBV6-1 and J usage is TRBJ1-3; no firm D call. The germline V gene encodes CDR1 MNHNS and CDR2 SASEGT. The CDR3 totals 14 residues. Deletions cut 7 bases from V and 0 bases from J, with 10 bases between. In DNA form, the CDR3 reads TGTGCCAGCATCCAAGGATTCTCTGGAAACACCATATATTTT. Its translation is CASIQGFSGNTIYF.

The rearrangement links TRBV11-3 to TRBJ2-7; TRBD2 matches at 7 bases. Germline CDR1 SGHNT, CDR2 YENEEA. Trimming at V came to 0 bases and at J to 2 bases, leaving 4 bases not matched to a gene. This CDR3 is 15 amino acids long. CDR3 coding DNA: TGTGCCAGCAGCTTAGAAGCGGGGCCAACCTACGAGCAGTACTTC. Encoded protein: CASSLEAGPTYEQYF.

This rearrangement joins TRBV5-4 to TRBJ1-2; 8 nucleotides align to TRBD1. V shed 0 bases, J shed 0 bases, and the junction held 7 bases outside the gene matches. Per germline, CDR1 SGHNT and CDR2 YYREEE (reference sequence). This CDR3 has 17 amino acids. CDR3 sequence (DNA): TGTGCCAGCAGCTTGGAGACAGGGGCCCCAACTAACTATGGCTACACCTTC. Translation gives CASSLETGAPTNYGYTF.

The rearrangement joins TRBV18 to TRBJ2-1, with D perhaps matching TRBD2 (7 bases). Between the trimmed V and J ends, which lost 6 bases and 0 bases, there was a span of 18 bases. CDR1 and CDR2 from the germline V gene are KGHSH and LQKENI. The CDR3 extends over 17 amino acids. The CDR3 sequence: CASSAGAGTSSYNEQFF. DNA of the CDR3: TGTGCCAGCTCCGCGGGGGCTGGGACTTCCTCCTACAATGAGCAGTTCTTC.

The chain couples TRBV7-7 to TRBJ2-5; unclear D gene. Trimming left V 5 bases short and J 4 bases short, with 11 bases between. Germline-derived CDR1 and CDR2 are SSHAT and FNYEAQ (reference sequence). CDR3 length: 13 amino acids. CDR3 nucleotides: TGTGCCAGCAGCCCAGAGTCACGAGAGACCCAGTACTTC. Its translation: CASSPESRETQYF.

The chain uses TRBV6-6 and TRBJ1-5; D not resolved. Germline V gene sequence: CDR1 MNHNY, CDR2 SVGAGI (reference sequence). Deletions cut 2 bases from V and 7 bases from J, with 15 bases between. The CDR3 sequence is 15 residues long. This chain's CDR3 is CASSYDGSLRQPQHF. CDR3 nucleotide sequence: TGTGCCAGCAGTTACGATGGCAGTTTGAGACAGCCCCAGCATTTT.